The rows below give T cell receptor beta chains drawn from one sample of a study of PD-1 blockade in classical Hodgkin lymphoma. TCRdb's table, derived via immunoSEQ multiplex PCR, lists solely in-frame clones and lacks some. The table includes 12,000 to 15,000 clones, around 82% detected once. Here the sequenced sample was peripheral blood mononuclear cells (PBMCs), taken at baseline. The origin of the receptors is a human donor with classical Hodgkin lymphoma. CDR3s include the opening cysteine and the closing phenylalanine or tryptophan. A D gene is named only where the DNA matches it firmly. The size entry is marked missing in some rows and otherwise reads once, few, many or a size class.

clone size	D gene	V gene	J gene	CDR3 DNA	CDR3 protein
once	TRBD1	TRBV4-1	TRBJ2-7	TGCGCCAGCAGCCAGCAGACAGGGGCCTACGAGCAGTACTTC	CASSQQTGAYEQYF
-	-	TRBV7-2	TRBJ2-3	TGTGCCAGCAGCTTAGGAGGAACAGATACGCAGTATTTT	CASSLGGTDTQYF
-	TRBD2	TRBV18	TRBJ2-5	TGTGCCAGCTCACCACGACCCTCTAGCGGGGTCTTCGGAGAGACCCAGTACTTC	CASSPRPSSGVFGETQYF
-	-	TRBV28	TRBJ2-7	TGTGCCAGCAGTGGAGGGTACGAGCAGTACTTC	CASSGGYEQYF
-	-	TRBV4-3	TRBJ2-1	TGCGCCAGCAGCCAAGAACCAGGGGGGACTGAGCAGTTCTTC	CASSQEPGGTEQFF
-	TRBD1	TRBV10-2	TRBJ1-1	TGCGCCAGCAGTGAGCGAGACAGGGGCGTGAACACTGAAGCTTTCTTT	CASSERDRGVNTEAFF
-	-	TRBV19	TRBJ2-1	TGTGCCACCCGGGGGCTAGGAACTTACAATGAGCAGTTCTTC	CATRGLGTYNEQFF
-	-	TRBV2	TRBJ2-3	TGTGCCAGCAGCCCAGGTACAGATACGCAGTATTTT	CASSPGTDTQYF
-	-	TRBV5-1	TRBJ1-6	TGCGCCAGCAGCTTCCCGGTGGCCAATTCACCCCTCCACTTT	CASSFPVANSPLHF
-	TRBD1	TRBV6-7	TRBJ1-2	TGTGCCAGCAGTCTGGACAGGCTTAACTATGGCTACACCTTC	CASSLDRLNYGYTF
-	-	TRBV4-2	TRBJ2-3	TGTGCCAGCAGCCAAGCGCAGGGCACAAGAGATACGCAGTATTTT	CASSQAQGTRDTQYF
-	-	TRBV14	TRBJ2-7	TGTGCCAGCAGCCAAGGGGGGGGGCGTACCTACGAGCAGTACTTC	CASSQGGGRTYEQYF
-	TRBD2	TRBV7-8	TRBJ2-1	TGTGCCAGCAGCTCTGAGACTAGCGGGGGGGCCGGGACGCAGTTCTTC	CASSSETSGGAGTQFF
few	-	TRBV7-3	TRBJ2-1	TGTGCCAGCAGCCCCAAACCCTACAATGAGCAGTTCTTC	CASSPKPYNEQFF
-	TRBD2	TRBV9	TRBJ2-3	TGTGCCAGCAGCGTCGGACTAGCGGGGAACACAGATACGCAGTATTTT	CASSVGLAGNTDTQYF
once	-	TRBV7-9	TRBJ1-3	TGTGCCACCTTCTCCTCTGGAAACACCATATATTTT	CATFSSGNTIYF
-	-	TRBV10-1	TRBJ2-1	TGCGCCAGCAGTGACCCGGGAGCCCGAGGGAATGAGCAGTTCTTC	CASSDPGARGNEQFF
-	TRBD2	TRBV5-4	TRBJ2-3	TGTGCCAGCAGCTTCCAGCGGGGGGGCACAGATACGCAGTATTTT	CASSFQRGGTDTQYF
-	-	TRBV11-2	TRBJ1-2	TGTGCCAGCAGCCCAGCGACGGGGGGCCTCTATGGCTACACCTTC	CASSPATGGLYGYTF
-	-	TRBV4-1	TRBJ2-5	TGCGCCAGCAGCCGTGGGGGGTTGGAGACCCAGTACTTC	CASSRGGLETQYF
once	TRBD2	TRBV5-1	TRBJ2-1	TGCGCCAGCAGCTTGCAGCGGGGGGCCTACAATGAGCAGTTCTTC	CASSLQRGAYNEQFF
-	-	TRBV4-3	TRBJ1-6	TGCGCCAGCAGCCAAGTGAGCAGCCATAACTCCTATAATTCACCCCTCCACTTT	CASSQVSSHNSYNSPLHF
-	-	TRBV27	TRBJ2-3	TGTGCCAGCAGTTTCAACGGTAGAACTAGCACAGATACGCAGTATTTT	CASSFNGRTSTDTQYF
-	-	TRBV27	TRBJ1-5	TGTGCCAGCAGTGAAGCCCGAAATCAGCCCCAGCATTTT	CASSEARNQPQHF
-	TRBD1	TRBV10-3	TRBJ1-1	TGTGCCATCGGTGGGACAGCGAACACTGAAGCTTTCTTT	CAIGGTANTEAFF
few	-	TRBV5-4	TRBJ1-6	TGTGCCAGCAGCTTGGTGGGGAAAGATTCACCCCTCCACTTT	CASSLVGKDSPLHF
once	-	TRBV7-9	TRBJ1-1	TGTGCCAGCAGCTTAGGAATAGAGATGAACACTGAAGCTTTCTTT	CASSLGIEMNTEAFF
-	TRBD1	TRBV9	TRBJ1-1	TGTGCCAGCAGCGTGGGTGACAGGGAGGTCACTGAAGCTTTCTTT	CASSVGDREVTEAFF
-	TRBD2	TRBV9	TRBJ2-3	TGTGCCAGCAGCGTCCTAGGGAGGGGCACAGATACGCAGTATTTT	CASSVLGRGTDTQYF
-	-	TRBV15	TRBJ2-5	TGTGCCACCAGCGGGCAACAAGAGACCCAGTACTTC	CATSGQQETQYF
-	-	TRBV4-1	TRBJ1-2	TGCGCCAGCAGCCAAGACGCGCGTAGACAGGTGGGCTATGGCTACACCTTC	CASSQDARRQVGYGYTF
-	-	TRBV27	TRBJ1-5	TGTGCCAGCAGTCGTGACAGGAATCAGCCCCAGCATTTT	CASSRDRNQPQHF
-	TRBD2	TRBV9	TRBJ2-1	TGTGCCAGCAGCGACGACACTAGCGGGGGGGCCATAGATGAGCAGTTCTTC	CASSDDTSGGAIDEQFF
-	TRBD2	TRBV27	TRBJ2-1	TGTGCCAGCAGTCCCAGGACTAGCGGTATCAAGCAGTTCTTC	CASSPRTSGIKQFF